Presented here are 10 T cell receptor beta chains from one specimen sequenced in a study of T cell changes during pregnancy in multiple sclerosis. Using immunoSEQ multiplex PCR, the repertoire was profiled, and TCRdb retains in-frame clones only, with some absent. The sample has approximately 50,000 clones, roughly 94% seen once. Sequences were derived from CD4+ T cells from peripheral blood mononuclear cells, sampled in the third trimester of pregnancy. These receptors were obtained from a female donor with multiple sclerosis, enrolled in a pregnancy study.

This chain uses TRBV5-1 with TRBJ2-1; 9 bases map to TRBD2. The V segment lost 2 bases and the J segment 4 bases; nucleotides outside the gene matches: 10. CDR3 length: 17 residues. In germline, CDR1 is SGHRS, CDR2 YFSETQ. The CDR3 is CASSFPSTSGYYNEQFF. DNA for the CDR3: TGCGCCAGCAGCTTCCCTTCGACTAGCGGTTATTACAATGAGCAGTTCTTC. The complete variable domain, with remaining parts taken from reference TRBV5-1 and TRBJ2-1, reads KAGVTQTPRYLIKTRGQQVTLSCSPISGHRSVSWYQQTPGQGLQFLFEYFSETQRNKGNFPGRFSGRQFSNSRSEMNVSTLELGDSALYLCASSFPSTSGYYNEQFFGPGTRLTVL.

This clone turned up a few times. This chain joins TRBV20-1 and TRBJ1-1; D is ambiguous. The ends were cut back, 3 bases at V and 6 bases at J, with 8 bases in the middle. Germline loops: CDR1 DFQATT, CDR2 SNEGSKA (reference sequence). The CDR3 loop spans 11 amino acids. CDR3: CSASTNPEAFF. CDR3 sequence (DNA): TGCAGTGCTAGTACAAATCCTGAAGCTTTCTTT.

The chain joins TRBV4-1 to TRBJ1-1; D perhaps matches TRBD1 (5 bases). Trimming pared 0 bases from V and 4 bases from J, leaving 15 bases between. This CDR3 has 16 amino acids. Germline assignment: CDR1 MGHRA and CDR2 YSYEKL. In DNA, the CDR3 is TGCGCCAGCAGCCAAGATAGTACCAGGGTGTTCACTGAAGCTTTCTTT. This codes for CASSQDSTRVFTEAFF.

V usage is TRBV4-3 and J usage is TRBJ1-2, with D perhaps TRBD1 (5 bases). This CDR3 region has 14 residues. Per germline, CDR1 LGHNA and CDR2 YSLEER. Trimming took 8 bases from V and 0 from J, leaving 13 bases between them. The CDR3 is CASANSDTNYGYTF. The CDR3, as DNA: TGCGCCAGCGCGAATTCGGACACTAACTATGGCTACACCTTC.

The V call is TRBV29-1, the J call TRBJ2-1; 14 bases match TRBD2. Trimming cost V 6 bases and J 7 bases; bases outside gene matches: 17. The length of the CDR3 is 18 residues. CDR1 is SQVTM, CDR2 ANQGSEA, per germline. Written as DNA, the CDR3 is TGCAGCGTACTCAGACCGAGGGGACTAGCGGGAGTGAAGAATGAGCAGTTCTTC. Translation gives CSVLRPRGLAGVKNEQFF.

This rearrangement joins TRBV5-1 to TRBJ2-6; 7 bases are shared with TRBD1. V shed 4 bases, J shed 0 bases, and the junction held 10 bases outside the gene matches. The CDR3 is 18 residues long. CDR1 and CDR2 (germline): SGHRS, YFSETQ. The CDR3 region has the DNA TGCGCCAGCAGCCCGAGAGGGGGCTCGAGCTCTGGGGCCAACGTCCTGACTTTC. It codes for CASSPRGGSSSGANVLTF. The whole variable domain, remainder taken from reference TRBV5-1 and TRBJ2-6, is KAGVTQTPRYLIKTRGQQVTLSCSPISGHRSVSWYQQTPGQGLQFLFEYFSETQRNKGNFPGRFSGRQFSNSRSEMNVSTLELGDSALYLCASSPRGGSSSGANVLTFGAGSRLTVL.

The chain combines TRBV29-1 with TRBJ2-7, with 8 bases that match TRBD1. This CDR3 spans 12 amino acids. The V gene's germline CDR1 is SQVTM and CDR2 ANQGSEA. V gave up 4 bases and J gave up 4 bases; unmatched junction bases: 3. The CDR3 region has the DNA TGCAGCGTTGTCAGGGGGCGGTACGAGCAGTACTTC. It yields the protein CSVVRGRYEQYF.

Only one count was recorded for this clone. V and J are TRBV2 and TRBJ2-3; the match to TRBD1 covers 7 bases. The V gene end was trimmed by 5 bases and the J gene end by 1 base; junction bases not matched to a gene: 3. The CDR3 spans 14 residues. Germline-derived CDR1 and CDR2 are SNHLY and FYNNEI. The CDR3 protein is CASSRQGGTDTQYF. The DNA of the CDR3 is TGTGCCAGCAGTCGACAGGGAGGCACAGATACGCAGTATTTT.

The V call is TRBV11-3, the J call TRBJ1-6; no firm D call. V was shortened by 5 bases and J by 3 bases, with 14 bases between the two germline ends. The CDR3 has 16 residues. CDR1 is SGHNT and CDR2 is YENEEA in the germline V gene. CDR3 protein: CASSHSPGHYNSPLHF. In DNA, the CDR3 is TGTGCCAGCAGCCATAGCCCGGGTCACTATAATTCACCCCTCCACTTT.

J is TRBJ2-6 and V is TRBV9; D not resolved. The CDR3 is made up of 13 amino acids. Germline loops: CDR1 SGDLS, CDR2 YYNGEE. Trimming pared 2 bases from V and 2 bases from J, leaving 2 bases between. The CDR3 sequence is CASSVTGANVLTF. The CDR3 DNA sequence: TGTGCCAGCAGCGTTACTGGGGCCAACGTCCTGACTTTC.